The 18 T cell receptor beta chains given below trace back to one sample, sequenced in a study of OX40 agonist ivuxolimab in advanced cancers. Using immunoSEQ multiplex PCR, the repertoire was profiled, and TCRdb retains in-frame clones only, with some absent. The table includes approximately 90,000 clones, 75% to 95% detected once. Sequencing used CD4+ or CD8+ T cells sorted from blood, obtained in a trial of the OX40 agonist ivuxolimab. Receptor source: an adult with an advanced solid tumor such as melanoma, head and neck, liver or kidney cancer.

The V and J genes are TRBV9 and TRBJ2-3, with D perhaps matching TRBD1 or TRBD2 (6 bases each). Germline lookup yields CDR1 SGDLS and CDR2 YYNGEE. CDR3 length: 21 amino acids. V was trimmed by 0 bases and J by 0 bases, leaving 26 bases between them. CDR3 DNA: TGTGCCAGCAGCGTAGTAGGGGGGTTTTGGCGGAACAAGATTAGCACAGATACGCAGTATTTT. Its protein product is CASSVVGGFWRNKISTDTQYF.

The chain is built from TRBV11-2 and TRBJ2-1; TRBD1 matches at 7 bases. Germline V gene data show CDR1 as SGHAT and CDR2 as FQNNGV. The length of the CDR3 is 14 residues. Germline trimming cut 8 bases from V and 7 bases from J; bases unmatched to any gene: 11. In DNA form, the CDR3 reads TGTGCCAGCGGCATAAATATACAGGGGAATGAGCAGTTCTTC. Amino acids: CASGINIQGNEQFF.

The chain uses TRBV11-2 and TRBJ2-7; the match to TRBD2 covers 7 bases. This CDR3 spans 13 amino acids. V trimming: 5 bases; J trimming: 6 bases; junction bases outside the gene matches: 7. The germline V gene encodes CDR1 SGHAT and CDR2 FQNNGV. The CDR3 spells CASSKGEGAEQYF. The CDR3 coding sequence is TGTGCCAGCAGCAAAGGGGAGGGTGCCGAGCAGTACTTC.

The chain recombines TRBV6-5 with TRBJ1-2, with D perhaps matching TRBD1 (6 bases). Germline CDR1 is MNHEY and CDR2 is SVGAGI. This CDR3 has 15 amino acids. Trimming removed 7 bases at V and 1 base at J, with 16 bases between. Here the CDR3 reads CASTEQQGLNYGYTF. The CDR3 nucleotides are TGTGCCAGCACCGAGCAACAGGGACTTAACTATGGCTACACCTTC.

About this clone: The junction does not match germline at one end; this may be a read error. The CDR3 region is CASSLDTNTEAFF. CDR3 nucleotides: TGTGCTAGCAGCTTAGACACCAACACTGAAGCTTTCTTT. This chain uses TRBV7-7 with TRBJ1-1; unclear D gene. The CDR3 covers 13 residues. Germline V gene lookup returns CDR1 SSHAT and CDR2 FNYEAQ (reference sequence).

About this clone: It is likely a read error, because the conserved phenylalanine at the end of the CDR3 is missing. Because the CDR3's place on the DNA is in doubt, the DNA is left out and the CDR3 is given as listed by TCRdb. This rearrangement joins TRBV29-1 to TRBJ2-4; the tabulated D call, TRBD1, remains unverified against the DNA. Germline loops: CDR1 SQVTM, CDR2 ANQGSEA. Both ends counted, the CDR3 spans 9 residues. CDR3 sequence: CSVGAGGLG.

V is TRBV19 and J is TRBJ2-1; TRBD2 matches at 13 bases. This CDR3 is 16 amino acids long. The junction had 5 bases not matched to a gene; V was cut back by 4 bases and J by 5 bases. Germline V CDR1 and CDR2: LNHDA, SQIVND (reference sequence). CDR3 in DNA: TGTGCCAGTAGTACCGGGACTAGCGGGGCTGACAATGAGCAGTTCTTC. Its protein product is CASSTGTSGADNEQFF.

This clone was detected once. The CDR3 DNA follows: TGTGCCAGTAGCGGCGGGTGGGCGGGCGAGCAGTACTTC. Encoded protein: CASSGGWAGEQYF. The chain links TRBV19 to TRBJ2-7, with a weak D call TRBD2 (5 bases). Germline CDR1 is LNHDA and CDR2 is SQIVND (reference sequence). Trimming stripped 6 bases from V and 6 bases from J, with 15 bases between. The CDR3 length is 13 residues.

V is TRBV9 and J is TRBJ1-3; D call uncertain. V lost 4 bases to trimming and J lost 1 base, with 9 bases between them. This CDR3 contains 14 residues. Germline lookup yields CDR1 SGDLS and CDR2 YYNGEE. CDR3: CASSSGWSGNTIYF. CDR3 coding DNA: TGTGCCAGCAGCTCCGGGTGGTCTGGAAACACCATATATTTT.

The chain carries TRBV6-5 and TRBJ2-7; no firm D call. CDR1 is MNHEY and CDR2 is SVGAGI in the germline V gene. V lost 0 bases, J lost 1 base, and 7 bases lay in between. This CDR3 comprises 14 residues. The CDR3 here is CASSYSTPSYEQYF. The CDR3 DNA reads TGTGCCAGCAGTTACTCGACTCCGTCCTACGAGCAGTACTTC.

CDR3 residues: CAISEVAGGSGATDTQYF. In DNA form, the CDR3 reads TGTGCCATCAGTGAAGTAGCGGGAGGCTCGGGGGCAACAGATACGCAGTATTTT. The genes are TRBV10-3 and TRBJ2-3, with 10 bases identical to TRBD2. From germline, CDR1 is ENHRY and CDR2 SYGVKD. The CDR3 totals 18 residues. J lost 3 bases, V lost 3 bases, and 12 bases had no gene match.

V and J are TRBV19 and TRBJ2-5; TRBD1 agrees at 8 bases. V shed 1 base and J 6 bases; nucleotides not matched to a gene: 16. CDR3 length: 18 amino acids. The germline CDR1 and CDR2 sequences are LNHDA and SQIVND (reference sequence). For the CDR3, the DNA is TGTGCCAGTAGTATAGGCGGCCCGCGACAGGGGAGATTGAAGACCCAGTACTTC. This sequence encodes CASSIGGPRQGRLKTQYF.

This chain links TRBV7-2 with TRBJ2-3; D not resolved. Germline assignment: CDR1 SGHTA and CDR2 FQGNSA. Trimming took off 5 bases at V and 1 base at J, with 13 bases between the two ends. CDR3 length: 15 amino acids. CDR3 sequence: CASSPIGGRTDTQYF. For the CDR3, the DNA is TGTGCCAGCAGCCCCATCGGCGGACGCACAGATACGCAGTATTTT.

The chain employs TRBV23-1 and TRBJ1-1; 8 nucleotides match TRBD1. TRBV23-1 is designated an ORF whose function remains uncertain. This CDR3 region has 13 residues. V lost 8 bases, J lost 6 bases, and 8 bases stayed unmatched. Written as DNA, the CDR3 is TGCGCCAGCGACCCAGGGGGCTGGGCTGAAGCTTTCTTT. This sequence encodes CASDPGGWAEAFF.

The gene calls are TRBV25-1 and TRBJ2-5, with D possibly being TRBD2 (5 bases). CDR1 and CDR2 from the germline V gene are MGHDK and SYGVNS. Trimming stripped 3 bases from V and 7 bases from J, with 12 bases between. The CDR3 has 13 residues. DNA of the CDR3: TGTGCCAGCAGTGAGACACTAGTCACGACCCAGTACTTC. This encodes CASSETLVTTQYF.

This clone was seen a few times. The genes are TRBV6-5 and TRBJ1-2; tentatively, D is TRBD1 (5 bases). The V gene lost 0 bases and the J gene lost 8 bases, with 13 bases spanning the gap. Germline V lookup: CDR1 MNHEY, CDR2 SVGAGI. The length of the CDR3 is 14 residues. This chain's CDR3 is CASSYSTGRGGYTF. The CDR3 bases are TGTGCCAGCAGTTACTCGACCGGCCGGGGGGGCTACACCTTC.

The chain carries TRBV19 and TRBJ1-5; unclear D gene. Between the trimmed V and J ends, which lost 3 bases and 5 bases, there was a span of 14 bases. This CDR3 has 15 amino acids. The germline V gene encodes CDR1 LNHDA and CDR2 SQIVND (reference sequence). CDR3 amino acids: CASSMLAEPYQPQHF. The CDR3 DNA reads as TGTGCCAGTAGTATGTTGGCAGAACCGTATCAGCCCCAGCATTTT.

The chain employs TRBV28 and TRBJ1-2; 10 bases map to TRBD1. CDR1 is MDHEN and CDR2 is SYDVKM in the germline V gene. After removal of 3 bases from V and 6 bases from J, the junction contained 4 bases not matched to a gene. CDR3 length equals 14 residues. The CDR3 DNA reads TGTGCCAGCAGTTTGGGACAGGGGAAAGATGGCTACACCTTC. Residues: CASSLGQGKDGYTF.